This T cell receptor beta chain was identified during a study of blood T cell repertoires in COVID-19. Study details: Sample material is recorded as cDNA or gDNA derived from T cells, B-cell-depleted T cells, or PBMCs.

The repertoire was sequenced with immunoSEQ multiplex PCR; TCRdb's copy has only in-frame clones and lacks some. The sample comprises a few hundred thousand clones, 80% to 85% of which are singletons, and roughly 5.1% rests with the top ten. Germline assignment: CDR1 WSHSY and CDR2 SAAADI. This CDR3 is built from 13 residues. V shed 6 bases and J shed 1 base, with 9 bases lying between them. The sequence was collected from a woman aged 45-60 years who had recovered from COVID-19. Sequencing was performed on PBMCs or T cells enriched from blood (not recorded which). The rearrangement uses TRBV10-2 and TRBJ1-1; no reliable D call. The DNA of the CDR3 is TGCGCCAGCAGGGAGACGGGGAACACTGAAGCTTTCTTT. Residues: CASRETGNTEAFF.